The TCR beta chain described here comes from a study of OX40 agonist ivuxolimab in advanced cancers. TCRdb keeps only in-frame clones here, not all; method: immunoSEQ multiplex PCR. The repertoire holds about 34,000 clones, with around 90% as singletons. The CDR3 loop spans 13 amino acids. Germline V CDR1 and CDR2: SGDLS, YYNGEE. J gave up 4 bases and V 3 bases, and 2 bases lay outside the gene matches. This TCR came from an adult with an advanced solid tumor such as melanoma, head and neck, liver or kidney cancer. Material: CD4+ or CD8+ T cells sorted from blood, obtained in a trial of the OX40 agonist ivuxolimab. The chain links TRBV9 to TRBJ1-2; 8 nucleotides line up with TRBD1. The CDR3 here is CASSATGAYGYTF. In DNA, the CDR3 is TGTGCCAGCAGCGCGACAGGGGCCTATGGCTACACCTTC.